This T cell receptor beta chain was identified in a study of blood T cell repertoires in COVID-19. Study overall: Italy, Spain and the United States were the sources of the convalescent and acute COVID-19 samples. PBMCs, B-cell-depleted T cells, or T cells were the source of the cDNA or gDNA that made up the material.

The table came from immunoSEQ multiplex PCR; TCRdb's copy has only in-frame clones and leaves some out. The data hold about 200,000 clones, with about 88% observed a single time. With 3 bases removed from V and 7 bases from J, the gap between germline ends came to 16 bases. CDR1 SQVTM and CDR2 ANQGSEA come from the germline V gene. The CDR3 length is 14 residues. Seattle patient enrollment occurred during active infection, with longitudinal follow-up thereafter. The receptor's source is a man aged 50 to 60 with COVID-19, enrolled during active disease. Material for sequencing was peripheral blood. The chain joins TRBV29-1 to TRBJ2-4; possibly TRBD1 for D (6 bases). The CDR3 is CSVEVSGVENIQYF. CDR3 nucleotide sequence: TGCAGCGTTGAGGTCTCAGGGGTGGAGAACATTCAGTACTTC.